Following are 9 T cell receptor beta chains from one sample sequenced in a study of identical twins (dated by TCRdb to 2016 to 2017). The method was 5' RACE. These reads were obtained on an Illumina HiSeq 2000. TCRdb's own reprocessing of the public reads used fastp at Q25 and MiXCR and kept productive beta chains. A single entry per CDR3 protein holds the most common genes and DNA from its merged rows. This sample holds roughly 470,000 distinct CDR3 sequences; roughly an eighth were observed only once. The ten top clones hold approximately 0.9% of the sample. These sequences were also reported in another study, on yellow fever vaccine responses in identical twins.

The specimen was CD4+ T cells sorted from blood. These receptors were obtained from a woman younger than 30 in good health.

This clonotype has just a few counts. The genes are TRBV20-1 and TRBJ2-7; maybe TRBD1 (5 bases). The germline V gene encodes CDR1 DFQATT and CDR2 SNEGSKA (reference sequence). The CDR3 is 13 amino acids. With 4 bases removed from V and 5 bases from J, the gap between germline ends came to 15 bases. The CDR3 sequence: CSANKRGRDEQYF. The CDR3 nucleotides are TGCAGTGCTAACAAAAGGGGCAGGGACGAGCAGTACTTC.

This clonotype was recorded many times. The gene calls are TRBV5-1 and TRBJ2-7; D remains unclear. The CDR3 is made up of 12 amino acids. Germline V lookup: CDR1 SGHRS, CDR2 YFSETQ. Trimming removed 5 bases at V and 3 bases at J, with 9 bases between. The CDR3 nucleotides are TGCGCCAGCAGACAAGACTTCTACGAGCAGTACTTC. Its protein product is CASRQDFYEQYF.

The rearrangement joins TRBV15 to TRBJ2-6; D is uncertain. The length of the CDR3 is 15 residues. V was shortened by 2 bases and J by 2 bases, with 7 bases between the two germline ends. CDR1 LNHNV and CDR2 YYDKDF come from the germline V gene (reference sequence). The CDR3 here is CATSRKGTGANVLTF. Here the CDR3 DNA reads TGTGCCACCAGCAGAAAAGGGACTGGGGCCAACGTCCTGACTTTC.

This clonotype was counted many times. CDR3 in amino acids: CASSLELSGPYGYTF. The CDR3 DNA sequence: TGCGCCAGCAGCTTGGAACTGTCAGGACCTTATGGCTACACCTTC. The chain employs TRBV5-1 and TRBJ1-2; D uncertain. V dropped 0 bases and J dropped 5 bases, with 14 bases sitting between them. Per germline, CDR1 SGHRS and CDR2 YFSETQ. The CDR3 covers 15 residues.

This clonotype was counted between two and nine times. V usage is TRBV5-1 and J usage is TRBJ2-3, with 12 nucleotides matching TRBD2. Trimming at V came to 4 bases and at J to 5 bases, leaving 14 bases not matched to a gene. Per the germline V gene, CDR1 is SGHRS and CDR2 is YFSETQ. This CDR3 has 18 amino acids. The CDR3 DNA reads TGCGCCAGCAGCGCTGCACTTCTAGCGGGAGGGCGTTTAGATACGCAGTATTTT. This encodes CASSAALLAGGRLDTQYF.

The J gene is TRBJ2-3, the V gene TRBV7-9, with D possibly TRBD2 on 5 matching bases. CDR1 and CDR2 from the germline V gene are SEHNR and FQNEAQ (reference sequence). This CDR3 contains 17 residues. V gave up 0 bases and J gave up 0 bases, with 13 bases separating them. The DNA of the CDR3 is TGTGCCAGCAGCTTAGCCTCTAGAACGGGGAGCACAGATACGCAGTATTTT. Its protein product is CASSLASRTGSTDTQYF.

The chain is built from TRBV3-1 and TRBJ2-3, with D perhaps being TRBD1 or TRBD2 (5 bases each). The CDR3 covers 18 residues. Trimming took 4 bases from V and 2 from J, leaving 22 bases between them. Per germline, CDR1 LGHDT and CDR2 YNNKEL (reference sequence). Here the CDR3 DNA reads TGTGCCAGCAGCCGCAGGTCAGGGAAGTTCGGGGACACAGATACGCAGTATTTT. Protein product: CASSRRSGKFGDTDTQYF.

This clonotype was found many times. The rearrangement links TRBV6-1 to TRBJ2-3; D may be TRBD1 (6 bases). The CDR3 has 15 amino acids. CDR1 is MNHNS, CDR2 SASEGT, per germline. The V and J ends lost 8 bases and 4 bases respectively, with 19 bases between them. The CDR3 loop reads CASFRARSGADTQYF. CDR3 DNA sequence: TGTGCCAGCTTCAGGGCCCGATCAGGGGCAGATACGCAGTATTTT.

The gene calls are TRBV10-1 and TRBJ2-3; no definite D call. Germline CDR1 WNHNN, CDR2 SYGVQD (reference sequence). This CDR3 spans 13 amino acids. Trimming cost V 2 bases and J 5 bases, with 8 bases left between them. CDR3 loop: CASSESRQDTQYF. DNA of the CDR3: TGCGCCAGCAGTGAGAGTCGACAAGATACGCAGTATTTT.